This TCR beta chain was captured by sequencing in a study of blood T cell repertoires in COVID-19. Study-level information: Some COVID-19 samples were acute and others convalescent; all came from the United States, Italy and Spain. PBMCs, B-cell-depleted T cells, or T cells were the source of the cDNA or gDNA that made up the material.

V lost 1 base and J 3 bases, leaving 10 bases between the germline ends. The CDR3 runs to 15 residues. Germline V CDR1 and CDR2: SGHVS, FNYEAQ. In regard to this clone: Other DNA sequences from this sample encode an identical CDR3 as well.

All enrollees were about 18 to 100 years old and from about 24 US areas. Under the authors' procedure: For nucleated cells, counts were estimated from reference gene primer amplification. The data were produced by immunoSEQ multiplex PCR, yet TCRdb's version contains in-frame clones alone and is incomplete. The V and J calls and the clone size are those of that table, but D and trimming were determined from the DNA. The profile covers approximately 250,000 clones, with 85% to 90% appearing a single time and 2% to 2.5% taken by the ten largest. Sequenced sample: PBMCs or T cells enriched from blood (not recorded which). The sequence was collected from a woman in her sixties or seventies in a cohort exposed to, infected with or recovered from COVID-19 (not recorded which). The chain links TRBV7-6 to TRBJ1-5; tentative D call: TRBD1 (5 bases). In nucleotides, the CDR3 is TGTGCCAGCAGCTTAGAGCAGGGTTTCAATCAGCCCCAGCATTTT. The encoded protein is CASSLEQGFNQPQHF.